The 26 T cell receptor beta chains given below trace back to one sample, sequenced in a study of PD-1 blockade in classical Hodgkin lymphoma. Here immunoSEQ multiplex PCR was the method, and the copy in TCRdb shows in-frame clones only, minus some. The data hold about 15,000 clones, with around 84% observed a single time. Each patient's relapse followed autologous stem cell transplantation, and brentuximab vedotin exposure varied. Here the sequenced sample was peripheral blood mononuclear cells (PBMCs), taken at baseline. These receptors originate from a human donor with classical Hodgkin lymphoma.

The chain couples TRBV13 to TRBJ2-1, with 7 bases fitting TRBD2. V trimming: 4 bases; J trimming: 0 bases; junction bases outside the gene matches: 9. CDR3 length: 17 residues. Germline V lookup: CDR1 PRHDT, CDR2 FYEKMQ (reference sequence). The CDR3 DNA reads TGTGCCAGCAGCTCTACTCGCGGGAGTCCCTCCTACAATGAGCAGTTCTTC. Translated: CASSSTRGSPSYNEQFF.

This clone was observed once. V gene TRBV27 combines with J gene TRBJ2-3; tentatively, D is TRBD1 or TRBD2 (5 bases each). The V end lost 7 bases, the J end lost 2 bases, and 22 bases lay between the germline ends. The CDR3 extends over 17 amino acids. Germline V gene sequence: CDR1 MNHEY, CDR2 SMNVEV (reference sequence). The CDR3 nucleotides are TGTGCCAGCACCCCCGGTTTGGGGGATGGGGACACAGATACGCAGTATTTT. Amino acids: CASTPGLGDGDTDTQYF.

The rearrangement uses TRBV28 and TRBJ1-2, with 7 nucleotides matching TRBD1. This CDR3 has 16 residues. Germline CDR1 is MDHEN and CDR2 is SYDVKM. With 4 bases clipped from V and 7 bases from J, the junction kept 15 bases outside the gene matches. The DNA of the CDR3 is TGTGCCAGCAGTTCCTCCGGGACAGTAGTGTGGTTTGGCTACACCTTC. Translated: CASSSSGTVVWFGYTF.

The rearrangement uses TRBV5-6 and TRBJ2-7; a weak D match, TRBD2 (5 bases). CDR3 length: 12 amino acids. The V and J ends lost 1 base and 5 bases respectively, with 7 bases between them. Germline V gene data show CDR1 as SGHDT and CDR2 as YYEEEE. The CDR3 DNA reads as TGTGCCAGCAGCTTGCTAGCCCACGAGCAGTACTTC. Translating it yields CASSLLAHEQYF. Drawing the rest from reference TRBV5-6 and TRBJ2-7, the complete variable domain is DAGVTQSPTHLIKTRGQQVTLRCSPKSGHDTVSWYQQALGQGPQFIFQYYEEEERQRGNFPDRFSGHQFPNYSSELNVNALLLGDSALYLCASSLLAHEQYFGPGTRLTVT.

The chain couples TRBV7-3 to TRBJ2-5, with 9 bases fitting TRBD2. The CDR3 contains 15 residues. Germline CDR1 is SGHTA and CDR2 is FQGTGA. V gave up 3 bases and J gave up 5 bases; unmatched junction bases: 7. The CDR3 nucleotides are TGTGCCAGCAGCTTTGGGAGAACTAGCGGGGAGACCCAGTACTTC. Translated: CASSFGRTSGETQYF. The full variable domain, rest sourced from reference TRBV7-3 and TRBJ2-5, is GAGVSQTPSNKVTEKGKYVELRCDPISGHTALYWYRQSLGQGPEFLIYFQGTGAADDSGLPNDRFFAVRPEGSVSTLKIQRTERGDSAVYLCASSFGRTSGETQYFGPGTRLLVL.

This clone showed up just once. This chain connects TRBV16 to TRBJ1-2; D is undetermined. Germline-derived CDR1 and CDR2 are KGHSY and FQNENV. CDR3 length: 13 amino acids. V lost 4 bases and J lost 0, with 6 bases in between. CDR3 bases: TGTGCCAGCAGCCCCGGAACTAACTATGGCTACACCTTC. It encodes CASSPGTNYGYTF.

The J gene is TRBJ2-1, the V gene TRBV11-2; D remains ambiguous. Trimming removed 5 bases from V and 3 bases from J, with 8 bases in between. Germline CDR1 SGHAT, CDR2 FQNNGV. This CDR3 region has 13 residues. The CDR3 bases are TGTGCCAGCAGCCGGGCCTTCTACAATGAGCAGTTCTTC. As protein: CASSRAFYNEQFF.

This sequence joins TRBV28 and TRBJ1-2; TRBD1 aligns across 7 bases. V lost 4 bases, J lost 2 bases, and 1 base stayed unmatched. Germline-derived CDR1 and CDR2 are MDHEN and SYDVKM. This CDR3 region has 13 residues. The CDR3 protein is CASSWGQNYGYTF. CDR3 bases: TGTGCCAGCAGTTGGGGACAGAACTATGGCTACACCTTC.

The chain links TRBV29-1 to TRBJ1-1, with unresolved D. There are 10 residues in the CDR3. The germline V gene encodes CDR1 SQVTM and CDR2 ANQGSEA. V was clipped by 0 bases and J by 12 bases, with 8 bases between them. The DNA of the CDR3 is TGCAGCGTTGAAGATGTAATAACTTTCTTT. Translation gives CSVEDVITFF.

The V and J genes are TRBV27 and TRBJ1-4; D possibly corresponds to TRBD1 (5 bases). Germline loops: CDR1 MNHEY, CDR2 SMNVEV (reference sequence). There are 14 residues in the CDR3. V was trimmed by 6 bases and J by 6 bases, leaving 14 bases between them. The CDR3 is CASSLGVGDEKLFF. CDR3 in DNA: TGTGCCAGCAGCCTTGGGGTGGGGGATGAAAAACTGTTTTTT.

A single count supports this clone. This sequence joins TRBV27 and TRBJ2-3; 11 bases match TRBD2. This CDR3 is built from 15 residues. Germline CDR1 and CDR2: MNHEY and SMNVEV (reference sequence). The V segment lost 8 bases and the J segment 2 bases; nucleotides outside the gene matches: 6. CDR3 DNA sequence: TGTGCCAGCCGGCGACTAGCGGGGCCCACAGATACGCAGTATTTT. It is translated as CASRRLAGPTDTQYF.

The V call is TRBV5-6, the J call TRBJ1-1, with D tentatively TRBD1 (6 bases). Germline CDR1 reads SGHDT; CDR2 reads YYEEEE. Trimming left V 10 bases short and J 5 bases short, with 18 bases between. This CDR3 is built from 13 residues. This CDR3 is CASGVGAPTEAFF. The CDR3 DNA reads TGTGCCTCCGGAGTGGGGGCCCCAACTGAAGCTTTCTTT.

This sequence joins TRBV10-3 and TRBJ2-1, with 8 bases aligning to TRBD1. CDR3 size: 17 residues. Germline values: CDR1 ENHRY, CDR2 SYGVKD. Trimming removed 4 bases from V and 0 bases from J; junction bases left unmatched: 8. The CDR3 bases are TGTGCCATCAGTGCTACGGGACAGGCCAGCTCCTACAATGAGCAGTTCTTC. Its translation: CAISATGQASSYNEQFF.

This rearrangement joins TRBV7-9 to TRBJ1-3, with 7 nucleotides matching TRBD1. Germline-derived CDR1 and CDR2 are SEHNR and FQNEAQ (reference sequence). The CDR3 has 17 residues. Trimming cost V 3 bases and J 4 bases; bases outside gene matches: 12. The CDR3 DNA follows: TGTGCCAGCAGCTTGCCTTTATCGACAGGGCCCGGAAACACCATATATTTT. Protein: CASSLPLSTGPGNTIYF.

CDR3 in DNA: TGTGCCAGCAGCCTAGGAGAGACTAGCACCAATGAGCAGTTCTTC. This encodes CASSLGETSTNEQFF. The J gene is TRBJ2-1, the V gene TRBV5-4; the match to TRBD2 covers 7 bases. Germline CDR1 and CDR2: SGHNT and YYREEE (reference sequence). Trimming cost V 4 bases and J 6 bases; bases outside gene matches: 10. The CDR3 totals 15 residues.

This clone turned up a few times. V gene TRBV2 combines with J gene TRBJ2-7; D is unclear. The ends were cut back, 6 bases at V and 0 bases at J, with 12 bases in the middle. The CDR3 length is 14 residues. The germline gives CDR1 SNHLY, CDR2 FYNNEI. CDR3 amino acids: CASSSDATSYEQYF. Here the CDR3 DNA reads TGTGCCAGCAGCTCGGACGCTACCTCCTACGAGCAGTACTTC.

The J gene is TRBJ2-7, the V gene TRBV5-1; D tentatively reads TRBD1 or TRBD2 (5 bases each). The CDR3 has 15 amino acids. The germline gives CDR1 SGHRS, CDR2 YFSETQ. Trimming took off 4 bases at V and 3 bases at J, with 17 bases between the two ends. The CDR3 coding sequence is TGCGCCAGCAGCGCCCAAGGAGCGAGGGGCTACGAGCAGTACTTC. This translates into CASSAQGARGYEQYF.

The table lists this clone with a few counts. V usage is TRBV28 and J usage is TRBJ2-1, with D maybe TRBD1 (6 bases). The CDR3 is made up of 16 amino acids. Trimming cost V 4 bases and J 0 bases, with 13 bases left between them. CDR1 is MDHEN and CDR2 is SYDVKM in the germline V gene. CDR3 coding DNA: TGTGCCAGCAGTTCACCCCGGGACACCTCCTACAATGAGCAGTTCTTC. Protein: CASSSPRDTSYNEQFF.

The chain couples TRBV6-6 to TRBJ1-1; D possibly corresponds to TRBD1 (5 bases). CDR1 is MNHNY, CDR2 SVGAGI, per germline (reference sequence). The CDR3 covers 16 residues. V was clipped by 4 bases and J by 0 bases, with 15 bases between them. As DNA, the CDR3 is TGTGCCAGCAGTTCCGCTTCGGACACCTTGAACACTGAAGCTTTCTTT. Amino acid sequence: CASSSASDTLNTEAFF.

The rearrangement uses TRBV19 and TRBJ2-3, with 7 bases fitting TRBD1. V shed 1 base, J shed 4 bases, and the junction held 5 bases outside the gene matches. CDR1 is LNHDA and CDR2 is SQIVND in the germline V gene (reference sequence). This CDR3 has 15 residues. The CDR3 bases are TGTGCCAGTAGTATAGGGGACAGACGCCCAGATACGCAGTATTTT. Amino acid sequence: CASSIGDRRPDTQYF.

This rearrangement joins TRBV7-9 to TRBJ2-1; maybe TRBD2 (5 bases). Deletions cut 8 bases from V and 4 bases from J, with 18 bases between. Germline CDR1 reads SEHNR; CDR2 reads FQNEAQ (reference sequence). The CDR3 is 15 residues long. CDR3 amino acids: CASSGSRDLYNEQFF. Written as DNA, the CDR3 is TGTGCCAGCTCGGGTTCGAGGGATCTATACAATGAGCAGTTCTTC.

Only one count was recorded for this clone. At one end, the junction sequence differs from germline, possibly due to a read error. This chain joins TRBV4-3 and TRBJ1-5; D remains ambiguous. CDR1 and CDR2 (germline): LGHNA, YSLEER. The CDR3 spans 20 residues. The CDR3 DNA follows: TGCGCCAGCAACCAAGATGGGCCTGGTTCCTGGGCGGGAGGCAATCAGCCCCAGCATTTT. It translates to CASNQDGPGSWAGGNQPQHF.

The chain recombines TRBV7-3 with TRBJ1-2, with unresolved D. This CDR3 is built from 15 residues. Per germline, CDR1 SGHTA and CDR2 FQGTGA. Trimming took off 1 base at V and 4 bases at J, with 13 bases between the two ends. The CDR3 spells CASSLKPNGAYGYTF. The CDR3 coding sequence is TGTGCCAGCAGCTTAAAACCCAATGGCGCCTATGGCTACACCTTC.

The chain uses TRBV10-3 and TRBJ2-6; 8 nucleotides line up with TRBD1. There are 17 residues in the CDR3. Germline V gives CDR1 ENHRY, CDR2 SYGVKD. With V trimmed by 9 bases and J by 0 bases, 10 bases remained unmatched. The CDR3 nucleotides read TGTGCCATTCACCCGGGACAGGAGAGCTCTGGGGCCAACGTCCTGACTTTC. This encodes CAIHPGQESSGANVLTF.

The rearrangement joins TRBV5-1 to TRBJ1-1, with no clear D. V was shortened by 1 base and J by 5 bases, with 12 bases between the two germline ends. Germline CDR1 and CDR2: SGHRS and YFSETQ. The CDR3 is 14 amino acids. In DNA, the CDR3 is TGCGCCAGCAGCTTGTGGATGGGAGATACTGAAGCTTTCTTT. Encoded protein: CASSLWMGDTEAFF.

J is TRBJ1-6 and V is TRBV2; D not certain. Germline V gene sequence: CDR1 SNHLY, CDR2 FYNNEI. The CDR3 has 12 amino acids. V was clipped by 4 bases and J by 8 bases, with 6 bases between them. The CDR3 DNA is TGTGCCAGCAGTGGGGCGGATTCACCCCTCCACTTT. It specifies CASSGADSPLHF.